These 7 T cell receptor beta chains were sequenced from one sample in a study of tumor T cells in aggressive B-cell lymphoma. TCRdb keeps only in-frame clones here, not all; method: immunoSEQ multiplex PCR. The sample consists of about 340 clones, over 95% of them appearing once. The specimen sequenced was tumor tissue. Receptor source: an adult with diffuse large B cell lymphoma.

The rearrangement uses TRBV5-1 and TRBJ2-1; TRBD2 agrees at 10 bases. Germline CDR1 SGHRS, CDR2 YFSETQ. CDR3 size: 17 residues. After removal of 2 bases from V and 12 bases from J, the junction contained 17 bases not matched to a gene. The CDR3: CASSFGQTSGWSGGQFF. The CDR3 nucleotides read TGCGCCAGCAGCTTCGGCCAGACTAGCGGGTGGTCCGGGGGGCAGTTCTTC.

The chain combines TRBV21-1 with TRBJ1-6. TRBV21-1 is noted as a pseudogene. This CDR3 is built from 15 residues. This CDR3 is CASSNAGLQNSPLHF. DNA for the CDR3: TGTGCCAGCAGCAACGCCGGACTTCAGAATTCACCCCTCCACTTT.

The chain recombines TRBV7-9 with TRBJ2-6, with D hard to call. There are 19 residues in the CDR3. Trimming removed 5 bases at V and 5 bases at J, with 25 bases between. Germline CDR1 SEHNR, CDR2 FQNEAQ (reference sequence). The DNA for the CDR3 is TGTGCCAGCAGCCAGGATCTATACCATGACAAAAGTCGGGCCAACGTCCTGACTTTC. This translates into CASSQDLYHDKSRANVLTF.

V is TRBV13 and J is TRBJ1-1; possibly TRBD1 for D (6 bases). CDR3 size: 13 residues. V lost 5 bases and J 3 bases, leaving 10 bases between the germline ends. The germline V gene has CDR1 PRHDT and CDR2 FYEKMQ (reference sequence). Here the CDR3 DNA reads TGTGCCAGCAGCGAACAGGGATACACTGAAGCTTTCTTT. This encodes CASSEQGYTEAFF.

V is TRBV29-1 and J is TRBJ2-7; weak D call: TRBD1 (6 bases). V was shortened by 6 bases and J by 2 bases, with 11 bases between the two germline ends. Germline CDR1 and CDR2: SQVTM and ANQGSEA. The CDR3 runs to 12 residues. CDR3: CSVVQGTYEQYF. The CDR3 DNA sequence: TGCAGCGTCGTACAGGGTACCTACGAGCAGTACTTC.

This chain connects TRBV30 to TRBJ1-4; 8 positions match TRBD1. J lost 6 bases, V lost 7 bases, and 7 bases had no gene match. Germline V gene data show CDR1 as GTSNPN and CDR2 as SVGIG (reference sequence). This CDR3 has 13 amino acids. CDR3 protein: CASEQGGHEKLFF. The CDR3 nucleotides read TGTGCCTCTGAACAGGGGGGGCATGAAAAACTGTTTTTT.

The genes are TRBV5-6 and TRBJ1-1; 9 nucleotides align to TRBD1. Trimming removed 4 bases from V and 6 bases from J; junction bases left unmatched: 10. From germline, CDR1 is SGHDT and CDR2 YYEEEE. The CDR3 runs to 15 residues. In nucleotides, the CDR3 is TGTGCCAGCAGCCTTCAGACAGGGGGACTTGCTGAAGCTTTCTTT. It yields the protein CASSLQTGGLAEAFF.